This T cell receptor beta chain was recovered during a study of cytomegalovirus exposure and HLA in healthy donors. Study-wide context: Approximately 190 million T cells yielded more than 95 million unique TCR beta sequences, as an earlier analysis found. Findings and limits, study-wide: Using a false discovery rate of 0.05, a later analysis showed that 15,000 to 20,000 TCR beta sequences were associated with HLA alleles. In a later analysis, TCR beta V- and J-gene trimming showed a link to a missense DCLRE1C variant.

PCR amplification relied on 60 Vbeta primers (plus 13 Jbeta primers). Method: immunoSEQ multiplex PCR; TCRdb's copy keeps in-frame clones and lacks some. The table shows around 200,000 clones, with about three quarters occurring only once. CDR3 length: 14 amino acids. Trimming left V 6 bases short and J 0 bases short, with 14 bases between. Germline loops: CDR1 SQVTM, CDR2 ANQGSEA. Of note for this clone: Its antigen is unidentified.

As for the donors, each was a healthy bone marrow donor. The sequence was collected from a male donor in good health and CMV-seronegative. The sequenced sample was PBMCs. The rearrangement uses TRBV29-1 and TRBJ1-2, with D maybe TRBD1 (5 bases). The CDR3 nucleotides are TGCAGCGTAGGCGTGTCGACAGCTAACTATGGCTACACCTTC. This encodes CSVGVSTANYGYTF. Combining the CDR3 with reference TRBV29-1 and TRBJ1-2 gives the whole variable domain SAVISQKPSRDICQRGTSLTIQCQVDSQVTMMFWYRQQPGQSLTLIATANQGSEATYESGFVIDKFPISRPNLTFSTLTVSNMSPEDSSIYLCSVGVSTANYGYTFGSGTRLTVV.